The next 20 T cell receptor beta chains were all read from a single sample in a study of T cell changes during pregnancy in multiple sclerosis. Measured with immunoSEQ multiplex PCR; TCRdb has only the in-frame clones, and not every one. The sample lists 55,000 to 65,000 clones; approximately 90% were seen once. Material: peripheral blood, obtained in the first trimester of pregnancy. The source of these receptors is a female donor in good health, enrolled as a control in a pregnancy study.

The V and J genes are TRBV5-1 and TRBJ2-3; 15 nucleotides agree with TRBD2. V was pared by 4 bases and J by 4 bases, with 4 bases of the junction left unmatched. The CDR3 covers 16 residues. CDR1 SGHRS and CDR2 YFSETQ come from the germline V gene. CDR3 nucleotides: TGCGCCAGCAGCACGGGACTAGCGGGGGGCGCAGATACGCAGTATTTT. This gives the protein CASSTGLAGGADTQYF.

The rearrangement joins TRBV25-1 to TRBJ1-4, with 8 bases identical to TRBD1. The CDR3 loop spans 17 amino acids. Germline CDR1 is MGHDK and CDR2 is SYGVNS. J gave up 7 bases and V 4 bases, and 14 bases lay outside the gene matches. CDR3 sequence: CASSVIPTDRGGEKLFF. CDR3 in DNA: TGTGCCAGCAGTGTTATTCCTACCGACAGGGGAGGTGAAAAACTGTTTTTT. The entire variable domain, with the rest obtained from reference TRBV25-1 and TRBJ1-4, is as follows: EADIYQTPRYLVIGTGKKITLECSQTMGHDKMYWYQQDPGMELHLIHYSYGVNSTEKGDLSSESTVSRIRTEHFPLTLESARPSHTSQYLCASSVIPTDRGGEKLFFGSGTQLSVL.

In its sample, this clone was seen once. The V and J genes are TRBV30 and TRBJ1-6; 8 bases line up with TRBD1. Germline CDR1 is GTSNPN and CDR2 is SVGIG (reference sequence). This CDR3 has 14 residues. With 7 bases clipped from V and 10 bases from J, the junction kept 12 bases outside the gene matches. The CDR3 region has the DNA TGTGCCTCACAGCCAGGGGGCGGAGGGTCACCCCTCCACTTT. Amino acid sequence: CASQPGGGGSPLHF.

J is TRBJ1-1 and V is TRBV27; the match to TRBD1 covers 7 bases. This CDR3 has 14 residues. Germline CDR1 and CDR2: MNHEY and SMNVEV (reference sequence). V shed 5 bases, J shed 4 bases, and the junction held 7 bases outside the gene matches. The CDR3 is CASSPQGWGTEAFF. DNA of the CDR3: TGTGCCAGCAGTCCACAGGGGTGGGGCACTGAAGCTTTCTTT.

J is TRBJ1-1 and V is TRBV11-2; unclear D gene. The germline V gene encodes CDR1 SGHAT and CDR2 FQNNGV. The CDR3 contains 13 residues. The germline V and J ends were trimmed by 1 base and 4 bases, with 7 bases remaining between them. This CDR3 is CASSLGTFTEAFF. As DNA, the CDR3 is TGTGCCAGCAGCTTAGGCACTTTCACTGAAGCTTTCTTT.

The CDR3 bases are TGTGCCAGTAGTATTTGGGGGCACACTGAAGCTTTCTTT. Protein sequence: CASSIWGHTEAFF. The chain employs TRBV19 and TRBJ1-1, with D maybe TRBD1 (6 bases). Germline CDR1 and CDR2: LNHDA and SQIVND (reference sequence). V was pared by 3 bases and J by 3 bases, with 8 bases between. The CDR3 has 13 residues.

The chain joins TRBV19 to TRBJ2-3; 7 bases match TRBD1. CDR3 length equals 17 residues. V shed 0 bases and J 0 bases; nucleotides not matched to a gene: 6. Looked up from germline, CDR1 is LNHDA and CDR2 is SQIVND (reference sequence). The CDR3 region is CASSIDLEDRSTDTQYF. In DNA, the CDR3 is TGTGCCAGTAGTATAGATCTGGAGGACAGGAGCACAGATACGCAGTATTTT.

The chain couples TRBV11-2 to TRBJ2-5; TRBD1 matches 11 bases. V shed 5 bases and J 5 bases; nucleotides not matched to a gene: 10. The V gene's germline CDR1 is SGHAT and CDR2 FQNNGV. The CDR3 length is 16 residues. The CDR3 DNA reads as TGTGCCAGCAGCCCAAAAGGGGACAGGGGGAGGGAGACCCAGTACTTC. This codes for CASSPKGDRGRETQYF. Full variable domain (missing parts from reference TRBV11-2 and TRBJ2-5): EAGVAQSPRYKIIEKRQSVAFWCNPISGHATLYWYQQILGQGPKLLIQFQNNGVVDDSQLPKDRFSAERLKGVDSTLKIQPAKLEDSAVYLCASSPKGDRGRETQYFGPGTRLLVL.

The chain links TRBV29-1 to TRBJ1-2, with TRBD1 matching 8 bases. The V and J ends lost 4 bases and 7 bases, in that order; junction bases with no gene match: 5. Germline V gene data show CDR1 as SQVTM and CDR2 as ANQGSEA. The CDR3 is 12 amino acids. Written as DNA, the CDR3 is TGCAGCGTTGTCGGGACAGGTCTTGGCTACACCTTC. The encoded protein is CSVVGTGLGYTF. Filled out from reference TRBV29-1 and TRBJ1-2, the complete variable domain reads SAVISQKPSRDICQRGTSLTIQCQVDSQVTMMFWYRQQPGQSLTLIATANQGSEATYESGFVIDKFPISRPNLTFSTLTVSNMSPEDSSIYLCSVVGTGLGYTFGSGTRLTVV.

This chain uses TRBV29-1 with TRBJ2-3; TRBD2 agrees at 8 bases. The V gene's germline CDR1 is SQVTM and CDR2 ANQGSEA. V gave up 6 bases and J gave up 5 bases; unmatched junction bases: 16. The CDR3 sequence is 16 residues long. The CDR3 here is CSVALFDGGVGDTQYF. In DNA form, the CDR3 reads TGCAGCGTGGCCCTATTCGACGGGGGGGTAGGAGATACGCAGTATTTT.

This clone showed up just once. This rearrangement joins TRBV4-3 to TRBJ1-5; possible D gene TRBD1, 6 bases. This CDR3 spans 16 amino acids. Trimming took off 3 bases at V and 5 bases at J, with 17 bases between the two ends. The V gene's germline CDR1 is LGHNA and CDR2 YSLEER. CDR3 region: CASSHMAGQGHQPQHF. The CDR3 DNA reads TGCGCCAGCAGCCATATGGCCGGGCAGGGGCATCAGCCCCAGCATTTT.

The chain combines TRBV30 with TRBJ1-4; D remains ambiguous. The V and J ends lost 0 bases and 10 bases respectively, with 9 bases between them. CDR3 length: 12 residues. Germline V gene lookup returns CDR1 GTSNPN and CDR2 SVGIG (reference sequence). DNA of the CDR3: TGTGCCTGGAGTGTTGACCGAGGAAAACTGTTTTTT. This sequence encodes CAWSVDRGKLFF.

The chain combines TRBV15 with TRBJ2-2; 7 bases match TRBD1. The V segment lost 8 bases and the J segment 6 bases; nucleotides outside the gene matches: 12. Germline V gene sequence: CDR1 LNHNV, CDR2 YYDKDF (reference sequence). This CDR3 has 15 residues. CDR3 region: CATGVRVQGAGELFF. CDR3 coding DNA: TGTGCCACCGGCGTGAGGGTCCAGGGGGCCGGGGAGCTGTTTTTT.

The rearrangement uses TRBV2 and TRBJ1-4; D unresolved. Per the germline V gene, CDR1 is SNHLY and CDR2 is FYNNEI. This CDR3 is 11 amino acids long. V lost 5 bases and J 8 bases, leaving 6 bases between the germline ends. The CDR3 sequence: CASSLREKLFF. DNA of the CDR3: TGTGCCAGCAGTCTTCGGGAAAAACTGTTTTTT.

The genes are TRBV4-2 and TRBJ2-7, with 9 positions matching TRBD1. V shed 5 bases and J 5 bases; nucleotides not matched to a gene: 10. CDR1 is LGHNA and CDR2 is YNFKEQ in the germline V gene. The CDR3 has 15 amino acids. This CDR3 is CASSEPGQGINEQYF. CDR3 sequence (DNA): TGTGCCAGCAGCGAACCTGGACAGGGGATCAACGAGCAGTACTTC.

This clone was seen only a few times. The chain uses TRBV11-2 and TRBJ1-3; D unclear. The CDR3 covers 18 residues. V lost 5 bases to trimming and J lost 0 bases, with 20 bases between them. Looked up from germline, CDR1 is SGHAT and CDR2 is FQNNGV. This chain's CDR3 is CASSPVFQFVNSGNTIYF. Written as DNA, the CDR3 is TGTGCCAGCAGCCCCGTTTTTCAGTTTGTAAACTCTGGAAACACCATATATTTT.

The rearrangement links TRBV5-6 to TRBJ1-1, with D possibly being TRBD1 (5 bases). Trimming shortened V by 4 bases and J by 0 bases, and 7 bases separated the two germline ends. Germline V lookup: CDR1 SGHDT, CDR2 YYEEEE. The CDR3 extends over 13 amino acids. The CDR3 bases are TGTGCCAGCAGCCGACAGATGAACACTGAAGCTTTCTTT. It specifies CASSRQMNTEAFF.

This chain links TRBV28 with TRBJ1-4, with D unclear. Germline V gives CDR1 MDHEN, CDR2 SYDVKM. The CDR3 extends over 16 amino acids. Trimming removed 5 bases from V and 3 bases from J, with 16 bases in between. The CDR3 spells CASSRHGVASNEKLFF. CDR3 coding DNA: TGTGCCAGCAGTCGCCACGGTGTTGCATCTAATGAAAAACTGTTTTTT.

The table lists this clone with a few counts. This chain uses TRBV15 with TRBJ2-2; 7 positions agree with TRBD1. The V and J ends lost 1 base and 4 bases, in that order; junction bases with no gene match: 3. The germline gives CDR1 LNHNV, CDR2 YYDKDF (reference sequence). The CDR3 consists of 15 residues. As DNA, the CDR3 is TGTGCCACCAGCAGAGGGACAGGAGTCACCGGGGAGCTGTTTTTT. This translates into CATSRGTGVTGELFF.

The chain has TRBV9 and TRBJ2-3; possible D gene TRBD1, 7 bases. This CDR3 is 16 amino acids long. V dropped 0 bases and J dropped 5 bases, with 16 bases sitting between them. Germline V lookup: CDR1 SGDLS, CDR2 YYNGEE. The CDR3 protein is CASSVDSGQEGDTQYF. The CDR3 nucleotides are TGTGCCAGCAGCGTAGATTCCGGACAGGAGGGAGATACGCAGTATTTT.